The clone carrying this T cell receptor (beta chain) turned up a few times. Drawing of peripheral blood yielded about 9.7 milliliters from each donor. The data were taken from a study of blood T cells in healthy people across ages. Trimming cost V 4 bases and J 9 bases, with 18 bases left between them. The CDR3 extends over 14 amino acids. Germline assignment: CDR1 MNHEY and CDR2 SVGAGI. Sample-barcoded 5' priming and a J-beta primer mix drove a second PCR of about 6 to 12 cycles. All samples yielded 2.5 million or more CDR3-containing paired-end reads. In TCRdb, the 5' RACE reads were re-called with MiXCR into one record per CDR3 protein. The profile shows approximately 1.5 million distinct CDR3 sequences, 42% of them singletons.

This chain connects TRBV6-5 to TRBJ1-1; D unresolved. This TCR came from a woman aged 18-29 years in good health. The sequencing input was blood. As DNA, the CDR3 is TGTGCCAGCAGTTCCTTAGGACTGGGCCGTAAAGCTTTCTTT. This translates into CASSSLGLGRKAFF.